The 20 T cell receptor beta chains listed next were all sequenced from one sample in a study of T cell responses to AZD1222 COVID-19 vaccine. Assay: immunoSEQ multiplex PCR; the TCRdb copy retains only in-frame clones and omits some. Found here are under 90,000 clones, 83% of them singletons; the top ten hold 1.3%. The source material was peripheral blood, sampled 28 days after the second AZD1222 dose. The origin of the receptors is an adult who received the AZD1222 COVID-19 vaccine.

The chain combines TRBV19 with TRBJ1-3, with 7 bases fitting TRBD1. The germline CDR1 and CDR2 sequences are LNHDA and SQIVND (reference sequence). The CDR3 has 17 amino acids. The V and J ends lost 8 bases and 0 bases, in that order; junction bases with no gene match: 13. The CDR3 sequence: CASSGTATANSGNTIYF. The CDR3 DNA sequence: TGTGCCAGTTCCGGGACAGCCACAGCCAACTCTGGAAACACCATATATTTT.

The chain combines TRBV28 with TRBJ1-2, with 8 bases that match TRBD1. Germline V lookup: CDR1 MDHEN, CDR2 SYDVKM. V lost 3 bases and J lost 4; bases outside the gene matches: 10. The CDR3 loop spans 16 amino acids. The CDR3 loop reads CASSFSKPDRGYGYTF. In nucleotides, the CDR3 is TGTGCCAGCAGTTTCTCCAAACCCGACAGGGGCTATGGCTACACCTTC.

The CDR3 loop reads CASSGGGTVVNIQYF. The CDR3 region has the DNA TGTGCCAGCAGTGGTGGGGGGACCGTCGTGAACATTCAGTACTTC. This rearrangement joins TRBV6-2 or TRBV6-3 to TRBJ2-4, with a tentative D call TRBD2 (6 bases). The germline V and J ends were trimmed by 5 bases and 7 bases, with 18 bases remaining between them. This CDR3 has 15 residues. Per germline, CDR1 MNHEY and CDR2 SVGEGT.

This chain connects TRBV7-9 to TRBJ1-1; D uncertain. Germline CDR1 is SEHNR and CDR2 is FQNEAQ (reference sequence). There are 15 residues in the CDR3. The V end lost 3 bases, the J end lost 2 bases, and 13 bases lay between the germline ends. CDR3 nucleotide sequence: TGTGCCAGCAGCTTGGCGGACGTTGGAAACACTGAAGCTTTCTTT. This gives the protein CASSLADVGNTEAFF.

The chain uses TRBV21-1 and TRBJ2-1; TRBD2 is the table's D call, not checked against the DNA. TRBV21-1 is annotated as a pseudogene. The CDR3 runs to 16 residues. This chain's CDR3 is CASSACKPLYYNEQFF. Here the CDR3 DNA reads TGTGCCAGCAGTGCTTGTAAACCCCTCTACTACAATGAGCAGTTCTTC.

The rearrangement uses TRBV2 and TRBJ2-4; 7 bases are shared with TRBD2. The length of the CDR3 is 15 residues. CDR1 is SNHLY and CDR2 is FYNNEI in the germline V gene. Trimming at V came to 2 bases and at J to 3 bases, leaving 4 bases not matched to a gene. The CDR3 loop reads CASSEFRGDKNIQYF. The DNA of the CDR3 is TGTGCCAGCAGTGAATTTCGGGGGGACAAAAACATTCAGTACTTC. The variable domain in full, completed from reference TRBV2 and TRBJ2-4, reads EPEVTQTPSHQVTQMGQEVILRCVPISNHLYFYWYRQILGQKVEFLVSFYNNEISEKSEIFDDQFSVERPDGSNFTLKIRSTKLEDSAMYFCASSEFRGDKNIQYFGAGTRLSVL.

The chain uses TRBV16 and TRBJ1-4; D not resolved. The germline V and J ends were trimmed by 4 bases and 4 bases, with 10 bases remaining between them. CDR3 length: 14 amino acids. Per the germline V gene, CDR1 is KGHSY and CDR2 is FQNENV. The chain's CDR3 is CASSPDPRNEKLFF. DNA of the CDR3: TGTGCCAGCAGCCCGGACCCACGTAATGAAAAACTGTTTTTT.

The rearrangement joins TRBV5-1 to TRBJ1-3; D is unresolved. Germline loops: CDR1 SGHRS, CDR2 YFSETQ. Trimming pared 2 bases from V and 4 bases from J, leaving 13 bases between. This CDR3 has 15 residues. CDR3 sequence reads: CASSFQSREGNTIYF. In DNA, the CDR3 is TGCGCCAGCAGCTTCCAATCGCGAGAGGGAAACACCATATATTTT.

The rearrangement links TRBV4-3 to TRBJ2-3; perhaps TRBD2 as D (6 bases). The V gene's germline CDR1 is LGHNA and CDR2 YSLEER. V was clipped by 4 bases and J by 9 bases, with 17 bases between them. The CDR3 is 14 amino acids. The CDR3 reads CASSLGTGRVTQYF. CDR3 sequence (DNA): TGCGCCAGCAGCCTCGGGACTGGAAGGGTAACGCAGTATTTT.

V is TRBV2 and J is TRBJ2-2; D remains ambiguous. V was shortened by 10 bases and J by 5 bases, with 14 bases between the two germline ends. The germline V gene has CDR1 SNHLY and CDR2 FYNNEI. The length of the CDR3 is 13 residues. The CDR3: CAIENVRTGELFF. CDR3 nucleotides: TGTGCCATAGAGAACGTCCGTACCGGGGAGCTGTTTTTT.

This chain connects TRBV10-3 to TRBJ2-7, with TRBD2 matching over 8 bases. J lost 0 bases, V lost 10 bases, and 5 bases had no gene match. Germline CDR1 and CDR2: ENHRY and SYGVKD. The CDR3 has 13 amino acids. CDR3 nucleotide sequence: TGTGCCACCTCGGGAGGGCGCTCCTACGAGCAGTACTTC. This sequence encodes CATSGGRSYEQYF.

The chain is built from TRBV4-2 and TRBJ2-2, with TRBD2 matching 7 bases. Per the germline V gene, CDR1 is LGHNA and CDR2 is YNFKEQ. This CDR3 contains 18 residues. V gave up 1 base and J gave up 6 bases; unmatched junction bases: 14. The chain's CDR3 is CASSQADGGLAVPGELFF. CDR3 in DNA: TGTGCCAGCAGCCAAGCGGACGGTGGGCTAGCGGTCCCCGGGGAGCTGTTTTTT.

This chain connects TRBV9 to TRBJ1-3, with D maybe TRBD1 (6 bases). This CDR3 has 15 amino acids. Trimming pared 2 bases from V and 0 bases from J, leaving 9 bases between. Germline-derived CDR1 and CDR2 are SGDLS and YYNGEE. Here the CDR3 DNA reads TGTGCCAGCAGCGTCCAGGGGTTCTCTGGAAACACCATATATTTT. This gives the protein CASSVQGFSGNTIYF.

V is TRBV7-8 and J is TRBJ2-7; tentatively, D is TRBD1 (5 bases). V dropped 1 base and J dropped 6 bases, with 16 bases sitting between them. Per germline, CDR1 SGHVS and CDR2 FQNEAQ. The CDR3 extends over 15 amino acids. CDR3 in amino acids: CASSLDGQGKGEQYF. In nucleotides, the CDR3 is TGTGCCAGCAGCTTAGATGGTCAGGGAAAGGGCGAGCAGTACTTC. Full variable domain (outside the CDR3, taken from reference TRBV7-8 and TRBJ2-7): GAGVSQSPRYKVAKRGQDVALRCDPISGHVSLFWYQQALGQGPEFLTYFQNEAQLDKSGLPSDRFFAERPEGSVSTLKIQRTQQEDSAVYLCASSLDGQGKGEQYFGPGTRLTVT.

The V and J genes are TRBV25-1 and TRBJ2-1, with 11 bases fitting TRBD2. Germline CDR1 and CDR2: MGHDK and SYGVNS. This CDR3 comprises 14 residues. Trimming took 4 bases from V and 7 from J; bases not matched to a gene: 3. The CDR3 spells CASSAGLAVNEQFF. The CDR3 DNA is TGTGCCAGCAGTGCGGGACTAGCGGTAAATGAGCAGTTCTTC.

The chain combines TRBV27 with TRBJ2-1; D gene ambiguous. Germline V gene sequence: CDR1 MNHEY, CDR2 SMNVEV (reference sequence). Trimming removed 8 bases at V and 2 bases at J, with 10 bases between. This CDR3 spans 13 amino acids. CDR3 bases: TGTGCCAGCCAAATAAACCCCTACAATGAGCAGTTCTTC. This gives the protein CASQINPYNEQFF.

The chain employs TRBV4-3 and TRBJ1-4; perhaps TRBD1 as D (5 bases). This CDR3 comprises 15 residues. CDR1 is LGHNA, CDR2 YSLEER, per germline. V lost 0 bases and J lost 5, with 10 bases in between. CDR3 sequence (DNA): TGCGCCAGCAGCCAAGATGGGGGGGAAAATGAAAAACTGTTTTTT. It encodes CASSQDGGENEKLFF.

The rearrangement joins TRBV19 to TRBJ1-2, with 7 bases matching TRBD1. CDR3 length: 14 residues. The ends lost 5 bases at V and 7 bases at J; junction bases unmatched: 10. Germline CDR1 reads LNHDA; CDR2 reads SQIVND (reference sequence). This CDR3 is CASSPETGNSGYTF. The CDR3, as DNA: TGTGCCAGTAGTCCTGAGACAGGGAATAGTGGCTACACCTTC.

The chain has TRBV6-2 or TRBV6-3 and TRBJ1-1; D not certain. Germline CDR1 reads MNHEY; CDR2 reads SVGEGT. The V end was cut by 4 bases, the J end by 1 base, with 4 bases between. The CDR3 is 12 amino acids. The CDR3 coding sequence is TGTGCCAGCAGTTCTGGGAACACTGAAGCTTTCTTT. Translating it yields CASSSGNTEAFF.

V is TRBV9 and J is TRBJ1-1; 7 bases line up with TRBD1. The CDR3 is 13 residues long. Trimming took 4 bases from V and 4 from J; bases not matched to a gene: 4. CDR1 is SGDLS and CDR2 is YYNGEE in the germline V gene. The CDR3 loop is CASSHTGVTEAFF. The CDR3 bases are TGTGCCAGCAGCCATACAGGGGTCACTGAAGCTTTCTTT.